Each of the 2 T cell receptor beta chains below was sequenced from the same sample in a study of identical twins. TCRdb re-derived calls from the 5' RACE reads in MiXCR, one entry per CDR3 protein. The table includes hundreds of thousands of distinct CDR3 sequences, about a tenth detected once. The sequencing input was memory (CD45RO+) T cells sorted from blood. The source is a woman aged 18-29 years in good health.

The CDR3 protein is CASSVAVENEQFF. The CDR3 bases are TGTGCCAGCAGCGTAGCCGTCGAGAATGAGCAGTTCTTC. This rearrangement joins TRBV9 to TRBJ2-1; D call uncertain. CDR1 SGDLS and CDR2 YYNGEE come from the germline V gene. The V end lost 0 bases, the J end lost 7 bases, and 8 bases lay between the germline ends. This CDR3 region has 13 residues.

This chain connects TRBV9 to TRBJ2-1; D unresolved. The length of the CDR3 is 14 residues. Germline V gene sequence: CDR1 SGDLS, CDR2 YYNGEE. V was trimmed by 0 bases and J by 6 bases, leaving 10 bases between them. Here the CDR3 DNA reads TGTGCCAGCAGCGTAGATGTGTACTCCAATGAGCAGTTCTTC. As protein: CASSVDVYSNEQFF.